This TCR beta chain was captured by sequencing in a study of tumour-infiltrating T cells in Burkitt lymphoma. The wider study: Survival, overall and progression-free, tracked with productive clonality.

Overall study results and limits: Many Burkitt lymphoma patients shared several public clonotypes.

CDR3 length: 13 amino acids. Germline loops: CDR1 GTSNPN, CDR2 SVGIG (reference sequence). V was trimmed by 2 bases and J by 4 bases, leaving 12 bases between them. A note on this clone: Its specificity is unknown.

Assay: immunoSEQ multiplex PCR; the TCRdb copy retains only in-frame clones and omits some. The sample has 350 to 550 clones; roughly nine tenths are singletons. The gene calls are TRBV30 and TRBJ2-7; D call uncertain. The specimen was tumor tissue. This TCR was sampled from a human donor with Burkitt lymphoma. The CDR3 DNA is TGTGCCTGGAGTCTTTTTGGGTTTTACGAGCAGTACTTC. Its protein product is CAWSLFGFYEQYF. The whole variable domain, remainder taken from reference TRBV30 and TRBJ2-7, is SQTIHQWPATLVQPVGSPLSLECTVEGTSNPNLYWYRQAAGRGLQLLFYSVGIGQISSEVPQNLSASRPQDRQFILSSKKLLLSDSGFYLCAWSLFGFYEQYFGPGTRLTVT.